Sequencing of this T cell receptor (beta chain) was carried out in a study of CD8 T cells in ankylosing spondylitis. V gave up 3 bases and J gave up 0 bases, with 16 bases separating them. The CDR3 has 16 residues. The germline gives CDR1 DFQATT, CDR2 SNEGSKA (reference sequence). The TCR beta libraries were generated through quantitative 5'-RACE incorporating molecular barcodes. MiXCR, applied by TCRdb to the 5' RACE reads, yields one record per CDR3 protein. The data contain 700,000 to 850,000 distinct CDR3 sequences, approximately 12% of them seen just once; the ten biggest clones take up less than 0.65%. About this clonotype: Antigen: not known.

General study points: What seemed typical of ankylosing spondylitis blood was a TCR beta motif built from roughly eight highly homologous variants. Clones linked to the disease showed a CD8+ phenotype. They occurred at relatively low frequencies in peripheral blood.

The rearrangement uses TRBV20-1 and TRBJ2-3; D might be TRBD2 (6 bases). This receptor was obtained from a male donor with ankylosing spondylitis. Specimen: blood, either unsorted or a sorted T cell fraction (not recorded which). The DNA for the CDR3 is TGCAGTGCTAGGGAATGGGGGGTTCGCAGCACAGATACGCAGTATTTT. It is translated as CSAREWGVRSTDTQYF.